The 5 T cell receptor beta chains below come from one sample, sequenced in a study of cytomegalovirus exposure and HLA in healthy donors. In the PCR, 60 Vbeta and 13 Jbeta primers were used. Assay used: immunoSEQ multiplex PCR; TCRdb lists only in-frame clones, some missing. The sample lists approximately 120,000 clones, about 86% occurring once. The sequenced material came from PBMCs. These TCRs come from a woman in her thirties in good health and CMV-seronegative.

The chain recombines TRBV7-9 with TRBJ2-5; TRBD2 aligns across 8 bases. The CDR3 extends over 15 amino acids. V was pared by 6 bases and J by 1 base, with 7 bases of the junction left unmatched. Germline assignment: CDR1 SEHNR and CDR2 FQNEAQ (reference sequence). The CDR3 is CASSRLLAGQETQYF. The CDR3, as DNA: TGTGCCAGCAGTCGTCTCCTAGCGGGCCAAGAGACCCAGTACTTC. Complete variable domain (other parts from reference TRBV7-9 and TRBJ2-5): DTGVSQNPRHKITKRGQNVTFRCDPISEHNRLYWYRQTLGQGPEFLTYFQNEAQLEKSRLLSDRFSAERPKGSFSTLEIQRTEQGDSAMYLCASSRLLAGQETQYFGPGTRLLVL.

The CDR3 DNA follows: TGTGCCAGCTCACCCTTATCGGGACAGATCTCCTACGAGCAGTACTTC. Residues: CASSPLSGQISYEQYF. J is TRBJ2-7 and V is TRBV18, with 7 bases matching TRBD1. This CDR3 region has 16 residues. V shed 3 bases and J 0 bases; nucleotides not matched to a gene: 8. Germline lookup yields CDR1 KGHSH and CDR2 LQKENI.

The chain uses TRBV18 and TRBJ1-2; 7 positions match TRBD1. The CDR3 length is 15 residues. V lost 4 bases, J lost 0 bases, and 5 bases stayed unmatched. Germline V gene sequence: CDR1 KGHSH, CDR2 LQKENI. CDR3 nucleotide sequence: TGTGCCAGCTCACAAGGACAGGCAGCTAACTATGGCTACACCTTC. It translates to CASSQGQAANYGYTF.

The rearrangement links TRBV7-3 to TRBJ2-3; 9 bases are shared with TRBD2. CDR1 and CDR2 from the germline V gene are SGHTA and FQGTGA. Unmatched junction bases numbered 15, after V lost 3 bases and J lost 5 bases. The CDR3 runs 18 residues. Written as DNA, the CDR3 is TGTGCCAGCAGCTTGATAGCGGGAGAAAGCTTTTACAAAGATACGCAGTATTTT. Amino acids: CASSLIAGESFYKDTQYF.

This chain uses TRBV19 with TRBJ1-3, with a tentative D call TRBD1 (6 bases). CDR1 and CDR2 (germline): LNHDA, SQIVND (reference sequence). This CDR3 spans 15 amino acids. The V end lost 4 bases, the J end lost 0 bases, and 10 bases lay between the germline ends. The CDR3 DNA sequence: TGTGCCAGTAGTAGCAGGGGTGACTCTGGAAACACCATATATTTT. Its protein product is CASSSRGDSGNTIYF. The variable domain in full, completed from reference TRBV19 and TRBJ1-3, reads DGGITQSPKYLFRKEGQNVTLSCEQNLNHDAMYWYRQDPGQGLRLIYYSQIVNDFQKGDIAEGYSVSREKKESFPLTVTSAQKNPTAFYLCASSSRGDSGNTIYFGEGSWLTVV.